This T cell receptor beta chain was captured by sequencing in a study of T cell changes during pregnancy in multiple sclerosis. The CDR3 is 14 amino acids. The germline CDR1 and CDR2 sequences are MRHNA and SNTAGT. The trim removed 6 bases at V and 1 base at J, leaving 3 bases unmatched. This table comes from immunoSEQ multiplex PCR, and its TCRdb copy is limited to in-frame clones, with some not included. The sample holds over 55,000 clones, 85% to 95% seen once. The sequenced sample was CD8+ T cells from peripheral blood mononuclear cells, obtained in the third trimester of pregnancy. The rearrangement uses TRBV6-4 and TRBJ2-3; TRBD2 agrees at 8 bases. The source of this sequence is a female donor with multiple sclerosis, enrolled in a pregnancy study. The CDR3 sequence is CASSSSGGTDTQYF. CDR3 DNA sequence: TGTGCCAGCAGCAGTAGCGGGGGCACAGATACGCAGTATTTT.